This T cell receptor (beta chain) comes out of a study of shared clonotypes between healthy human individuals (dated by TCRdb to 2018 to 2020). For the wider study: A few men and a couple of women, aged 18 to 49 years, made up the cohort. Per donor, three plates each were used for CD4 naive and CD4 memory, two for CD8 naive, and one for CD8 memory. To estimate repertoire size and how much clonotypes are shared between individuals, the study performed deep sequencing of blood TCR repertoires from roughly five healthy adults. To increase sequencing depth and limit assay-specific biases, TCR repertoire library preparation and sequencing were carried out by different laboratories using diverse techniques. Leukapheresis yielded between about 0.94 and 8.9 billion PBMCs per donor. On the study overall, not on this receptor specifically: Pairwise subsampling led to the expectation that sequencing depth would affect the degree of clonotype sharing among donors. Sharing across several donors was observed for around 5% of naive CD4, over 3% of naive CD8, over 2% of memory CD4, and about 0.4% of memory CD8 clonotypes. Because the study included only a small number of donors, the genetic and exposure-history diversity represented was limited. Incomplete sequencing was indicated by rarefaction of sorted-subset datasets, despite the large sequencing depth. Larger estimated clonotype richness was generally found for naive subsets than for memory subsets. Sampling was restricted to blood, and TCR repertoires in tissue are likely to differ from TCR repertoires in blood. Compared with non-shared clonotypes, clonotypes shared by all four sorted-subset donors had higher generation probabilities.

TCR CDR3 regions were amplified from genomic DNA by multiplex PCR using the deep immunoSEQ assay. For each cell subset, the extracted genomic DNA was distributed evenly across all wells of several immunoSEQ 96-well plates, and each plate served as one replicate. For sorted subsets, around 200 ng genomic DNA, equal to about 30,000 T cell genomes, was loaded into each replicate PCR. The purified libraries were quantified using a Qubit 3.0 fluorometer, sized with a Bioanalyzer 2100, and then quantified again using the KAPA Library Quantification kit. A separate single-read 150-cycle Illumina NextSeq 550 flow cell was used to sequence each immunoSEQ 96-well plate. For the original study's pipeline: The immunoSEQ output contained only junctional sequences without quality scores, so filtering could not match that applied to full-length reads. To assign V/J genes and CDR3, sequences were annotated against IMGT germline references using PyIR, a Python wrapper for IgBLAST v1.9. Any read was removed if the V/J assignment was weak (E-value above 1e-6), the CDR3 was missing, or the read contained stop codons, out-of-frame junctions, or ambiguous translated residues. V3J clonotypes were defined as sequences sharing the same inferred V gene, J gene, and CDR3 amino acid sequence. To compute the percentage overlap between repertoires, the number of shared unique clonotypes was divided by the size of the smaller repertoire. Three approaches were used to assess repertoire richness: RTK rarefaction, the Chao1 estimator, and Recon v2.1 estimates of unobserved clonotypes. Generation probabilities were computed with OLGA for all TCRbeta clonotypes obtained by the gDNA method from several donors. Here the immuneACCESS table is served through TCRdb, limited to in-frame sequences with V and J called. Missing clones are a known gap in these copies; in checked studies unresolved V genes cover under half, and the rest lacks a known reason. The DNA gave D and trimming, while V, J and clone size come from that table. The table for this sample lists about 2.1 million clones; approximately 92% of them were counted only once. Approximately 1.7% of the sample is held by the ten biggest clonotypes.

For the CD8 naive samples, CD45RO-negative cells were positively selected for CCR7, yielding a CD45RA+CCR7+ population from which TemRA cells were excluded. The donors were healthy, HIV-negative adults who had no recently reported acute infections or vaccinations. Every donor was a Caucasian adult living in Nashville, Tennessee, USA. Blood was collected by leukapheresis, and PBMCs were isolated by Ficoll-Histopaque density gradient centrifugation and then cryopreserved in liquid nitrogen vapor phase. Purity and quantity of every magnetically sorted T cell population were checked by analytical flow cytometry. From each sorted fraction, genomic DNA was isolated and quantified by UV absorbance on a Nanodrop 2000c. There are 14 amino acids in the CDR3, from cysteine to phenylalanine inclusive. The DNA shown is the 42-base CDR3, in frame from base 1. V is reduced by 0 bases and J by 0 bases, leaving a spacing of 7 bases between them. Per the germline V gene, SGHRS is the CDR1 and YFSETQ is the CDR2.

Comments on this clone: Its recognized antigen is unknown. No much larger clone is present one base from it, and per-base qualities are unavailable.

This receptor chain uses TRBV5-1 and TRBJ2-7, with no confident D gene call. The TCR was taken from a man aged 18 to 29 in good health. Some clones in this sample may be carry-over from other donors' samples. The sequencing input was naive CD8+ T cells from PBMCs. The cell subset or site label on this specimen signifies: CD45RA+CCR7+. In nucleotides, the sequence is TGCGCCAGCAGCTTGGTGTCAAGCTCCTACGAGCAGTACTTC. It is translated as CASSLVSSSYEQYF. Outside the CDR3, residues come from the reference TRBV5-1 and TRBJ2-7 proteins, so the full variable domain is: KAGVTQTPRYLIKTRGQQVTLSCSPISGHRSVSWYQQTPGQGLQFLFEYFSETQRNKGNFPGRFSGRQFSNSRSEMNVSTLELGDSALYLCASSLVSSSYEQYFGPGTRLTVT.